This T cell receptor beta chain was recorded in a study of cytomegalovirus exposure and HLA in healthy donors. Study context: The Caucasian-associated ancestry cluster contained approximately 81% of the approximately 390 genotyped donors.

Study findings and constraints: The study found most TCR sequences rare, yet found some public TCRs in many donors. Earlier analysis looked at TCR beta V segments, and most were productive about 90% or about 30% of the time. V- and J-gene trimming in TCR beta was tied to a missense DCLRE1C variant by an analysis performed later.

The PCR employed 60 Vbeta primers together with 13 Jbeta primers. Produced via immunoSEQ multiplex PCR; TCRdb's table is partial and in-frame only. The data hold 150,000 to 200,000 clones, with 80% observed a single time. Worth noting for this clone: Its target is not known.

The sample comprised PBMCs. The sequence was obtained from a boy aged 5-17 years in good health and CMV-seronegative.

The CDR3 here is CASGRGDPASFIQYF. Written as DNA, the CDR3 is TGTGCTAGTGGCCGAGGCGACCCCGCGTCATTCATTCAGTACTTC. The genes are TRBV12-5 and TRBJ2-4, with unresolved D. V lost 6 bases and J lost 9, with 21 bases in between. Germline V gene sequence: CDR1 LGHNT, CDR2 FRNRAP. This CDR3 has 15 residues.